This T cell receptor (beta chain) was recorded in a study of T cells in Graves' hyperthyroidism and ophthalmopathy. CDR3 size: 12 residues. With 7 bases removed from V and 3 bases from J, the gap between germline ends came to 9 bases. This clonotype appeared many times. What was amplified from RNA transcripts were TCR beta CDR3 regions. When the TCR CDR3 underwent first-round RT-PCR, the HTBI primer set was used. TCRdb redid the calling of the multiplex PCR reads with MiXCR, one entry per CDR3 protein. Among around 450,000 distinct CDR3 sequences listed, approximately 14% were seen once. Reasons for excluding patients were uncontrolled infection, other autoimmune disease, pregnancy or lactation. Thyroid ultrasound and orbital computed tomography, with clinical symptoms and serum thyroxine and TRAb, informed diagnoses.

Sequenced material: blood. The sequence came from a woman aged 18-29 years with Graves' hyperthyroidism. The V call is TRBV12-3 or TRBV12-4, the J call TRBJ1-2, with D possibly matching TRBD1 (5 bases). CDR3 in DNA: TGTGCCAGCACCTGGGGGGACTATGGCTACACCTTC. It encodes CASTWGDYGYTF.